This T cell receptor (beta chain) was recorded in a study of shared clonotypes between healthy human individuals. Across the whole study: Sampling drew on donors who were a couple of women and a few men aged 18 to 49.

Germline-derived CDR1 and CDR2 are SGHDT and YYEEEE. V was cut by 2 bases and J by 6 bases, with 10 bases left in between. The CDR3 extends over 13 amino acids. Profiled with immunoSEQ multiplex PCR; TCRdb holds only in-frame clones, not every one. The data hold 900,000 to 1,200,000 clones, with around 78% observed a single time. This clonotype was sampled from a man younger than 35 in good health. Some clones in this sample may be carry-over from other donors' samples. The V call is TRBV5-6, the J call TRBJ2-3; the D is unclear. Material for sequencing was memory CD4+ T cells from PBMCs. The subset: CD45RA-negative fraction. CDR3 protein: CASSLRVGDTQYF. The CDR3 DNA is TGTGCCAGCAGCTTAAGGGTGGGGGATACGCAGTATTTT.